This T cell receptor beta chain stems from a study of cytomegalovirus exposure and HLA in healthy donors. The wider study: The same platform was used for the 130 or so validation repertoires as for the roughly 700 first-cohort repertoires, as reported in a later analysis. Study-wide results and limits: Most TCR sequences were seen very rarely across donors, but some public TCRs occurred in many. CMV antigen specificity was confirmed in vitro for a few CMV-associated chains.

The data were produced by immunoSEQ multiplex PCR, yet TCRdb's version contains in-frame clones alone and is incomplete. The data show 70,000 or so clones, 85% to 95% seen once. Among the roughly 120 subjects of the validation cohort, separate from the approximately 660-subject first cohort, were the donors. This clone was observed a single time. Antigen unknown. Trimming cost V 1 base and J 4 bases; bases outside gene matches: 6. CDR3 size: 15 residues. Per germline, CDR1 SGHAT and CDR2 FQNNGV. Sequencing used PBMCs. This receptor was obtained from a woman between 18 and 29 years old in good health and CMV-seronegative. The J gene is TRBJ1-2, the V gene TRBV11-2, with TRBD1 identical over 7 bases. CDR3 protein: CASSLGPGQLYGYTF. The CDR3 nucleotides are TGTGCCAGCAGCTTAGGCCCGGGACAGCTCTATGGCTACACCTTC.